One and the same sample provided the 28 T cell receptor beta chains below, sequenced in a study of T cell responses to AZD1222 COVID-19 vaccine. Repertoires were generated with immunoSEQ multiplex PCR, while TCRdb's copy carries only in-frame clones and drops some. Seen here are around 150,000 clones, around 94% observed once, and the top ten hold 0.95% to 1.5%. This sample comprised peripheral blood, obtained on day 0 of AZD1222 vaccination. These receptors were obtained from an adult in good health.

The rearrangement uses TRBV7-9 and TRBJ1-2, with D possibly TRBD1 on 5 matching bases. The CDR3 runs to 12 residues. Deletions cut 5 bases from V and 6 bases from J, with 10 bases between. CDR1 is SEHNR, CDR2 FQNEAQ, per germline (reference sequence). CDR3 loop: CASSLQVDGYTF. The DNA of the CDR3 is TGTGCCAGCAGCCTACAGGTGGATGGCTACACCTTC.

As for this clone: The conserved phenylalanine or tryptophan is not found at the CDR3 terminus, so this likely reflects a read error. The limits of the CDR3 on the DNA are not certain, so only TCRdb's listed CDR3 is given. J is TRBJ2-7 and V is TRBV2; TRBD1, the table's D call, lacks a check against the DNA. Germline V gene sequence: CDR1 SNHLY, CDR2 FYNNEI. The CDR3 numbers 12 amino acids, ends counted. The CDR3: CASSETRDRLCS.

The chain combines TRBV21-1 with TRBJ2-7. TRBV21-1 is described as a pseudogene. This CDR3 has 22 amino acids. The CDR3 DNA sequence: TGTGCCAGCAGCAAAGCGCTGAATGGGACACGGGGAGGTGGGGGGACTTTCTACGAGCAGTACGTC. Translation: CASSKALNGTRGGGGTFYEQYV.

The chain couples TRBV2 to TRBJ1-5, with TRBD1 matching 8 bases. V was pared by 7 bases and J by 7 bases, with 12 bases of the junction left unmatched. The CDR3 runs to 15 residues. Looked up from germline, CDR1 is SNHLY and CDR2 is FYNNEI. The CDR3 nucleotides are TGTGCCAGCAAGGGATTACGGACAGGGTCACAGCCCCAGCATTTT. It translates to CASKGLRTGSQPQHF.

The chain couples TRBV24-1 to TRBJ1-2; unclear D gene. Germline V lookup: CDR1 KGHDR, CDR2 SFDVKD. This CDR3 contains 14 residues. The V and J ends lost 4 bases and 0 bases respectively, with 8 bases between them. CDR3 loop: CATSDPAPNYGYTF. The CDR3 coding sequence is TGTGCCACCAGTGACCCTGCTCCTAACTATGGCTACACCTTC.

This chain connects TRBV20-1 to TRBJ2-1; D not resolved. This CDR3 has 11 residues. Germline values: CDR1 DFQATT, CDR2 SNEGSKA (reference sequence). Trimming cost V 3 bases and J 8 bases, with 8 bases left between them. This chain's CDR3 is CSARKGYEQFF. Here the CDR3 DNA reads TGCAGTGCTAGGAAGGGTTATGAGCAGTTCTTC.

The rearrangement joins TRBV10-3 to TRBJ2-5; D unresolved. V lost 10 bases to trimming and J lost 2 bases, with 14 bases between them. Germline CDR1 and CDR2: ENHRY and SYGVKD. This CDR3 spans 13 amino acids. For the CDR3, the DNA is TGTGCCACCCTACGGGCGGAGCAAGAGACCCAGTACTTC. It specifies CATLRAEQETQYF.

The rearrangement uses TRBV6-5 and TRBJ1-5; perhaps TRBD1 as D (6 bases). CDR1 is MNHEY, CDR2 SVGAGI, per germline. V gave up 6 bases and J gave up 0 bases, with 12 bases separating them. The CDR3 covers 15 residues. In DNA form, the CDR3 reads TGTGCCAGCAGAATCCACAGGGATAGCAATCAGCCCCAGCATTTT. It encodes CASRIHRDSNQPQHF.

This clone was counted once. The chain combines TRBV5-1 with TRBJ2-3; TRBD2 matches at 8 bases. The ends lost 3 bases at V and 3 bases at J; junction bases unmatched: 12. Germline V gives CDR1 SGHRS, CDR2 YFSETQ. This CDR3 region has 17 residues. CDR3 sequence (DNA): TGCGCCAGCAGCTCCCAGCAGCTTCAGCGGGGGACAGATACGCAGTATTTT. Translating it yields CASSSQQLQRGTDTQYF.

Here the CDR3 DNA reads TGTGCCAGCAGTGACCCGACCTCCTCGAGAAACACCATATATTTT. It yields the protein CASSDPTSSRNTIYF. The chain recombines TRBV6-1 with TRBJ1-3; D is ambiguous. V lost 3 bases and J 5 bases, leaving 14 bases between the germline ends. Germline loops: CDR1 MNHNS, CDR2 SASEGT. The CDR3 totals 15 residues.

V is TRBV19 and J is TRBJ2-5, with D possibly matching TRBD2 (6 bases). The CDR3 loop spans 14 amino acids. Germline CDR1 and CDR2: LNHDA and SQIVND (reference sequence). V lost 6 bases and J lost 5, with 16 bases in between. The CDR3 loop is CASSRELTGETQYF. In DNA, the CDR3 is TGTGCCAGTAGCCGGGAGTTAACCGGGGAGACCCAGTACTTC.

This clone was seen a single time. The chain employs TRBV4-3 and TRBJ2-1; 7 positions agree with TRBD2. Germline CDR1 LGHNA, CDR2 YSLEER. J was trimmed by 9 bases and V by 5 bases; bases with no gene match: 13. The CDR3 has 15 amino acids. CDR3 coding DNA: TGCGCCAGCAGCAAGCCCGCTAGCGGTACTAGTGAGCAGTTCTTC. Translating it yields CASSKPASGTSEQFF.

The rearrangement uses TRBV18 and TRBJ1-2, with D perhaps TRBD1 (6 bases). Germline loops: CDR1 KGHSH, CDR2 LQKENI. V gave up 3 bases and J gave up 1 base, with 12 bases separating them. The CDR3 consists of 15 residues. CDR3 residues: CASSPETGYNYGYTF. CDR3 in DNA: TGTGCCAGCTCACCGGAGACAGGCTATAACTATGGCTACACCTTC.

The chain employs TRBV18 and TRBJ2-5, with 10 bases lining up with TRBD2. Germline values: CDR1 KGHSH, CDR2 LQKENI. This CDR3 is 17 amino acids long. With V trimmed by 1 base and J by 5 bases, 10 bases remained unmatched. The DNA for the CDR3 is TGTGCCAGCTCACCACACAGCGGGGGGGCCGCATTGGAGACCCAGTACTTC. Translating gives CASSPHSGGAALETQYF.

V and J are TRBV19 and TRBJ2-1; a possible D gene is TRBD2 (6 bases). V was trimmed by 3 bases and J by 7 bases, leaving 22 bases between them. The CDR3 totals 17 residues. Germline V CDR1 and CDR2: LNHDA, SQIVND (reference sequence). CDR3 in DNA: TGTGCCAGTAGTATCATGTTGGTGCGGGGCAGCGCTAATGAGCAGTTCTTC. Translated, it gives CASSIMLVRGSANEQFF.

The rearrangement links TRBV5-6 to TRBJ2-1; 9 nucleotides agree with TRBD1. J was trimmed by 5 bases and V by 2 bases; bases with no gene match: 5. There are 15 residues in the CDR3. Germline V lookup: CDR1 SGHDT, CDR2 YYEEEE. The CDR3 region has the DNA TGTGCCAGCAGCTTTACCTGGACAGGGGACAATGAGCAGTTCTTC. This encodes CASSFTWTGDNEQFF.

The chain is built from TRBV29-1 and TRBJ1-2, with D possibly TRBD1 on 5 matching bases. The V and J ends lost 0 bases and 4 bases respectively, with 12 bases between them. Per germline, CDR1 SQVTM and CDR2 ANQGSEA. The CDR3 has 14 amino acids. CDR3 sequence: CSVEDQGPTYGYTF. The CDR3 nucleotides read TGCAGCGTTGAAGATCAGGGTCCGACCTATGGCTACACCTTC.

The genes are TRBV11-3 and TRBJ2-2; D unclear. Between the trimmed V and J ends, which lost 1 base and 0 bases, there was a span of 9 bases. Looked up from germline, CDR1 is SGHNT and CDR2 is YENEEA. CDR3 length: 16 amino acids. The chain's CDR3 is CASSLADGANTGELFF. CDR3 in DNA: TGTGCCAGCAGCTTAGCGGATGGAGCGAACACCGGGGAGCTGTTTTTT. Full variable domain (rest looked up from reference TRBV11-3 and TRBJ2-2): EAGVVQSPRYKIIEKKQPVAFWCNPISGHNTLYWYLQNLGQGPELLIRYENEEAVDDSQLPKDRFSAERLKGVDSTLKIQPAELGDSAVYLCASSLADGANTGELFFGEGSRLTVL.

The CDR3 DNA is TGTGCCAGCAGCCCTCGGACAGGGCTACCTTCAAGCCCTAATGAAAAACTGTTTTTT. This codes for CASSPRTGLPSSPNEKLFF. V gene TRBV7-9 combines with J gene TRBJ1-4; 8 bases map to TRBD1. CDR1 SEHNR and CDR2 FQNEAQ come from the germline V gene (reference sequence). Trimming took 5 bases from V and 3 from J; bases not matched to a gene: 17. The CDR3 consists of 19 residues.

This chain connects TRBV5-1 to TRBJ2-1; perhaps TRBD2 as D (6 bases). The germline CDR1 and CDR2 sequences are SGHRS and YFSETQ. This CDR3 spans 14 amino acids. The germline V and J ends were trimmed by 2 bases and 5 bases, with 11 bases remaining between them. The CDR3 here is CASSFFSGDNEQFF. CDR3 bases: TGCGCCAGCAGCTTTTTTAGCGGCGACAATGAGCAGTTCTTC.

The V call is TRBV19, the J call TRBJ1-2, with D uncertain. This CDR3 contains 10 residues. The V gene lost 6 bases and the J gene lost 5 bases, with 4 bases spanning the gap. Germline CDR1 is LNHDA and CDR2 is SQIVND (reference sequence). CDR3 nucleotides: TGTGCCAGTAGCTCATATGGCTACACCTTC. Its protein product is CASSSYGYTF.

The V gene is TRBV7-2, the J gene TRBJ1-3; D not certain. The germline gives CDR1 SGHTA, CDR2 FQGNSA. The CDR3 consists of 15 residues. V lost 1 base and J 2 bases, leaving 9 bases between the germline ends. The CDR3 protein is CASSLGPGAGNTIYF. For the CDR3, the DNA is TGTGCCAGCAGCTTAGGTCCCGGGGCTGGAAACACCATATATTTT.

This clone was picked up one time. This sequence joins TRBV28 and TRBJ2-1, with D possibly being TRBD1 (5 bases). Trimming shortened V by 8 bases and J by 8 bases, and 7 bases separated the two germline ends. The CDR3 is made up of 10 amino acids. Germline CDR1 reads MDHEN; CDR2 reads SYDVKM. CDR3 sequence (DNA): TGTGCCAGCGGGGCCCATGAGCAGTTCTTC. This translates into CASGAHEQFF.

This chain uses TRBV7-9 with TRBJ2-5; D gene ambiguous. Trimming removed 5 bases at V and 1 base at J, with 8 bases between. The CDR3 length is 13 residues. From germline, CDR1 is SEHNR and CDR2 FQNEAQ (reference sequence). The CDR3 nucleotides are TGTGCCAGCAGCCCCACAGCCCAAGAGACCCAGTACTTC. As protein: CASSPTAQETQYF.

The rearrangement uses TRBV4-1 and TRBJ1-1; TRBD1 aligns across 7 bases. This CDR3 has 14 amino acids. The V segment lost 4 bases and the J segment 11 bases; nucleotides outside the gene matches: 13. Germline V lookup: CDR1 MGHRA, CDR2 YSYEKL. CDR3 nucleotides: TGCGCCAGCAGCCCAATCGGACAGGTGCAAGGGGCTTTCTTT. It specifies CASSPIGQVQGAFF.

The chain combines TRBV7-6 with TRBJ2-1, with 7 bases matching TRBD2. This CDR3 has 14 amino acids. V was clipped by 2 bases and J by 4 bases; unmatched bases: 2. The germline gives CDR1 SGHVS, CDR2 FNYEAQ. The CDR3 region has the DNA TGTGCCAGCAGCTTAAGGGAGGGTTACAATGAGCAGTTCTTC. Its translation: CASSLREGYNEQFF.

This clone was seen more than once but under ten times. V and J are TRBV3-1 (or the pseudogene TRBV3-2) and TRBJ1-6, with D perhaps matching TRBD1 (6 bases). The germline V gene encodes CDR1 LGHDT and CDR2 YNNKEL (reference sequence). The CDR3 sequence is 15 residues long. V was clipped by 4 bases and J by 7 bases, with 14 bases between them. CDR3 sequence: CASSLPTGGNSPLHF. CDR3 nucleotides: TGTGCCAGCAGCCTCCCGACAGGAGGGAATTCACCCCTCCACTTT.

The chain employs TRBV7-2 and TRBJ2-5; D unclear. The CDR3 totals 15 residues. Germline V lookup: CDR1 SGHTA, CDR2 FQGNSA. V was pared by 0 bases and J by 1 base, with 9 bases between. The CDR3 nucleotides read TGTGCCAGCAGCTTAGCGCCTTTCCTCCAAGAGACCCAGTACTTC. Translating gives CASSLAPFLQETQYF.